The source of this T cell receptor beta chain is a study of cytomegalovirus exposure and HLA in healthy donors. Germline CDR1 LNHDA, CDR2 SQIVND (reference sequence). Deletions cut 3 bases from V and 2 bases from J, with 8 bases between. CDR3 length: 13 residues. Clones were sequenced by immunoSEQ multiplex PCR, and TCRdb holds only the in-frame ones, with some missing. The sample has some 150,000 clones, 85% to 90% seen once. The TCR sequence derives from a woman younger than 45 in good health and CMV-seronegative. The chain is built from TRBV19 and TRBJ2-7, with D possibly matching TRBD1 (5 bases). Specimen: PBMCs. The CDR3 region is CASSITDTYEQYF. CDR3 nucleotide sequence: TGTGCCAGTAGTATCACGGACACCTACGAGCAGTACTTC. The complete variable domain, with remaining parts taken from reference TRBV19 and TRBJ2-7, reads DGGITQSPKYLFRKEGQNVTLSCEQNLNHDAMYWYRQDPGQGLRLIYYSQIVNDFQKGDIAEGYSVSREKKESFPLTVTSAQKNPTAFYLCASSITDTYEQYFGPGTRLTVT.